This is a list of T cell receptor beta chains from one sample in a study of blood T cell repertoires in COVID-19. Here immunoSEQ multiplex PCR was the method, and the copy in TCRdb shows in-frame clones only, minus some. The data show 350,000 to 550,000 clones, roughly nine tenths seen once. Sequenced material: PBMCs or T cells enriched from blood (not recorded which). The receptors derive from a man aged 25 to 45 who had recovered from COVID-19. The CDR3 runs from the conserved cysteine through the conserved F or W. Each record gives: clone size, D gene, J gene, V gene, CDR3 DNA, CDR3 protein. The D gene is left open where the match is weak. The size entry is marked missing in some rows and otherwise reads once, few, many or a size class.

clone_size: -
d_call: TRBD2
j_call: TRBJ2-3
v_call: TRBV4-1
cdr3_nt: TGCGCCAGCAGCCAAGAGGGGCGGGAGCGGGATACGCAGTATTTT
cdr3_aa: CASSQEGRERDTQYF

clone_size: -
d_call: TRBD1
j_call: TRBJ1-3
v_call: TRBV18
cdr3_nt: TGTGCCAGCTCACCCGACAGGGCTGGAAACACCATATATTTT
cdr3_aa: CASSPDRAGNTIYF

clone_size: -
d_call: -
j_call: TRBJ2-3
v_call: TRBV5-1
cdr3_nt: TGCGCCAGCAGCTTGGCCGGGGGAGCCCCGCCAGATACGCAGTATTTT
cdr3_aa: CASSLAGGAPPDTQYF

clone_size: -
d_call: -
j_call: TRBJ2-3
v_call: TRBV5-4
cdr3_nt: TGTGCCAGCAGCAGCGGACAGAAAGATTTCTTTAATACGCAGTATTTT
cdr3_aa: CASSSGQKDFFNTQYF

clone_size: few
d_call: -
j_call: TRBJ1-6
v_call: TRBV3-1/TRBV3-2
cdr3_nt: TGTGCCAGCACCGGACAGCTCGGACAAAATTCACCCCTCCACTTT
cdr3_aa: CASTGQLGQNSPLHF

clone_size: -
d_call: -
j_call: TRBJ1-5
v_call: TRBV12-3/TRBV12-4
cdr3_nt: TGTGCCAGCAGTCTCCAAAGGGGTCAGCCCCAGCATTTT
cdr3_aa: CASSLQRGQPQHF

clone_size: -
d_call: TRBD1
j_call: TRBJ2-5
v_call: TRBV5-1
cdr3_nt: TGCGCCAGCAGCATCTCCGGGACAGCGTCCCACAAAGAGACCCAGTACTTC
cdr3_aa: CASSISGTASHKETQYF

clone_size: -
d_call: TRBD2
j_call: TRBJ2-5
v_call: TRBV28
cdr3_nt: TGTGCCAGCCAGGTCCCGGGAGGAGAGACCCAGTACTTC
cdr3_aa: CASQVPGGETQYF

clone_size: -
d_call: -
j_call: TRBJ2-6
v_call: TRBV3-1/TRBV3-2
cdr3_nt: TGTGCCAGCAGCCAAGAACGGGGTAGTACTGGGGCCAACGTCCTGACTTTC
cdr3_aa: CASSQERGSTGANVLTF

clone_size: -
d_call: -
j_call: TRBJ2-3
v_call: TRBV13
cdr3_nt: TGTGCCAGCAGCCCGGGACTGAGGACGCAGTATTTT
cdr3_aa: CASSPGLRTQYF

clone_size: -
d_call: -
j_call: TRBJ2-1
v_call: TRBV6-2/TRBV6-3
cdr3_nt: TGTGCCAGCAGTTACGGCAGGGGCAATGAGCAGTTCTTC
cdr3_aa: CASSYGRGNEQFF

clone_size: -
d_call: -
j_call: TRBJ2-5
v_call: TRBV4-1
cdr3_nt: TGCGCCAGCAGCCAAGATAGGTCTAAAGGGGCTGCCAGAGAGACCCAGTACTTC
cdr3_aa: CASSQDRSKGAARETQYF

clone_size: -
d_call: TRBD1
j_call: TRBJ2-1
v_call: TRBV29-1
cdr3_nt: TGCAGCGGCCGACAGGGGTCCTACAATGAGCAGTTCTTC
cdr3_aa: CSGRQGSYNEQFF

clone_size: -
d_call: -
j_call: TRBJ1-2
v_call: TRBV5-1
cdr3_nt: TGCGCCAGCAGCTTGGCGGCGGAATATGGCTACACCTTC
cdr3_aa: CASSLAAEYGYTF

clone_size: -
d_call: -
j_call: TRBJ1-1
v_call: TRBV9
cdr3_nt: TGTGCCAGCGGCCTTGGGAGGGACACTGAAGCTTTCTTT
cdr3_aa: CASGLGRDTEAFF

clone_size: -
d_call: TRBD2
j_call: TRBJ2-1
v_call: TRBV15
cdr3_nt: TGTGCCACCAGCAGAGATCGCCTAGCGGTGCCCAATGAGCAGTTCTTC
cdr3_aa: CATSRDRLAVPNEQFF

clone_size: many
d_call: -
j_call: TRBJ2-4
v_call: TRBV30
cdr3_nt: TGTGCCTGGAGTGTCGGGGGATCCAAAAACATTCAGTACTTC
cdr3_aa: CAWSVGGSKNIQYF

clone_size: -
d_call: -
j_call: TRBJ1-2
v_call: TRBV7-9
cdr3_nt: TGTGCCAGCAGCCGCCCCGACAGGAACGGCTACACCTTC
cdr3_aa: CASSRPDRNGYTF

clone_size: -
d_call: TRBD1
j_call: TRBJ1-5
v_call: TRBV10-2
cdr3_nt: TGCGCCAGCAGGACTGACAGGGTCCAGCCCCAGCATTTT
cdr3_aa: CASRTDRVQPQHF

clone_size: -
d_call: -
j_call: TRBJ2-2
v_call: TRBV7-9
cdr3_nt: TGTGCCAGCAGCGATTTTAGTTACACCGGGGAGCTGTTTTTT
cdr3_aa: CASSDFSYTGELFF